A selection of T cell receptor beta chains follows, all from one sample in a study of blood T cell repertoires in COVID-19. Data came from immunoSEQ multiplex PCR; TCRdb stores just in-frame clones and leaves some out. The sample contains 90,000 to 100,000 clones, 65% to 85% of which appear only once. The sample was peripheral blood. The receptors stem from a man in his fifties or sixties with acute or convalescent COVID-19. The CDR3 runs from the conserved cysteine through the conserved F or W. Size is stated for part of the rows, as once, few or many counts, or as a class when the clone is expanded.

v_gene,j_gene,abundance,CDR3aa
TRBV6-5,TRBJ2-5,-,CASSYSQAVVQETQYF
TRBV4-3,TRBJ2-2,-,CASSRNTGSTGELFF
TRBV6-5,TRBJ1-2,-,CASTRQVPNYGYTF
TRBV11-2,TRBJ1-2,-,CASSLGGLWGAF
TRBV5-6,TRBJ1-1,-,CASSWTGVTEAFF
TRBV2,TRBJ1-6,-,CASRPQQGASPLHF
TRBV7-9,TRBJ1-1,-,CASSPKVRVNTEAFF
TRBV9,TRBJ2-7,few,CASSEGLAGRIYEQYF
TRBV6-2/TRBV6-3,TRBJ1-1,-,CASSYDLKTGGSTEAFF
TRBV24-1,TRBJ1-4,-,CATSEGGTADEKLFF
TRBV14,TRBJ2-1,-,CASSQLGGSSYNEQFF
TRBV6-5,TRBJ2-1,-,CASSLGRVGYNEQFF
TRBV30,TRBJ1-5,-,CAWSVTGPNQPQHF
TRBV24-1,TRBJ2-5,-,CATSDLGGTSGRPQETQYF